The 2 T cell receptor beta chains reported below all come from one sample, sequenced in a study of PD-1 blockade in classical Hodgkin lymphoma. This table comes from immunoSEQ multiplex PCR, and its TCRdb copy is limited to in-frame clones, with some not included. This sample has around 66,000 clones; around 87% occur once, and the top ten carry roughly 15%. Relapse after autologous stem cell transplantation occurred in every patient, and brentuximab vedotin exposure varied. The source material was peripheral blood mononuclear cells (PBMCs), sampled at baseline. These receptor sequences come from a human donor with classical Hodgkin lymphoma.

The chain carries TRBV5-1 and TRBJ2-7, with D maybe TRBD1 (6 bases). CDR1 is SGHRS, CDR2 YFSETQ, per germline. The V end lost 4 bases, the J end lost 3 bases, and 11 bases lay between the germline ends. The CDR3 is 13 residues long. CDR3 sequence: CASSDRSGYEQYF. CDR3 in DNA: TGCGCCAGCAGCGACAGGTCGGGCTACGAGCAGTACTTC.

The chain couples TRBV5-4 to TRBJ1-1; no definite D call. There are 12 residues in the CDR3. CDR1 is SGHNT, CDR2 YYREEE, per germline (reference sequence). Trimming removed 7 bases at V and 3 bases at J, with 10 bases between. The CDR3 protein is CASAWEDTEAFF. CDR3 bases: TGTGCCAGCGCTTGGGAGGACACTGAAGCTTTCTTT.